This TCR beta chain stems from a study of blood T cell repertoires in COVID-19. In the study overall: COVID-19 samples, acute and convalescent, were from the United States, Italy and Spain. PBMCs, B-cell-depleted T cells, or T cells were the source of the cDNA or gDNA that made up the material.

As handled by the study authors: How many nucleated cells were present was estimated from reference gene primer amplification. TCRdb's copy holds only in-frame clones and misses some; the assay was immunoSEQ multiplex PCR. The V and J calls and clone size come from that table; D and trimming were worked out from the DNA. The repertoire consists of fewer than 300,000 clones, with about nine tenths occurring once and the leading ten covering around 10%. V lost 6 bases, J lost 3 bases, and 6 bases lay in between. CDR3 length equals 11 residues. From germline, CDR1 is MDHEN and CDR2 SYDVKM. The V gene is TRBV28, the J gene TRBJ2-7; D uncertain. Material for sequencing was peripheral blood. This TCR came from a man aged 40-50 years who had recovered from COVID-19. The CDR3: CASSPLYEQYF. CDR3 sequence (DNA): TGTGCCAGCAGCCCCCTCTACGAGCAGTACTTC. The complete variable domain, with remaining parts taken from reference TRBV28 and TRBJ2-7, reads DVKVTQSSRYLVKRTGEKVFLECVQDMDHENMFWYRQDPGLGLRLIYFSYDVKMKEKGDIPEGYSVSREKKERFSLILESASTNQTSMYLCASSPLYEQYFGPGTRLTVT.